One and the same sample provided the 23 T cell receptor beta chains below, sequenced in a study of control samples from healthy donors and cancer patients. Libraries were prepared by immunoSEQ multiplex PCR; TCRdb keeps only in-frame clonotypes and omits some of them. The top ten clones hold 20% to 25% of a sample with about 89,000 clones, more than 75% of them seen once. Material: blood. The source of these receptors is a man in his thirties or forties in good health.

The genes are TRBV30 and TRBJ2-7, with D tentatively TRBD2 (5 bases). The CDR3 is 13 residues long. The germline gives CDR1 GTSNPN, CDR2 SVGIG (reference sequence). Trimming took off 0 bases at V and 5 bases at J, with 11 bases between the two ends. The chain's CDR3 is CAWSVHGGNEQYF. The CDR3 region has the DNA TGTGCCTGGAGTGTACACGGAGGAAACGAGCAGTACTTC.

The chain recombines TRBV11-2 with TRBJ2-5, with TRBD1 matching over 7 bases. Trimming removed 5 bases from V and 5 bases from J; junction bases left unmatched: 20. Looked up from germline, CDR1 is SGHAT and CDR2 is FQNNGV. This CDR3 comprises 18 residues. CDR3 region: CASSPWTEEGASRETQYF. The CDR3 bases are TGTGCCAGCAGCCCCTGGACCGAAGAGGGGGCCTCTCGCGAGACCCAGTACTTC.

V usage is TRBV24-1 and J usage is TRBJ2-4, with D possibly called TRBD1 or TRBD2 (5 bases each). Trimming stripped 9 bases from V and 10 bases from J, with 27 bases between. Looked up from germline, CDR1 is KGHDR and CDR2 is SFDVKD. This CDR3 is built from 16 residues. CDR3 sequence reads: CATGGPWGSLALIQYF. The CDR3 nucleotides read TGTGCCACCGGAGGACCTTGGGGGTCTCTCGCCCTAATTCAGTACTTC.

Comment on this clone: The junction departs from germline at one end; a sequencing error may be responsible. Within the sample, other DNA sequences also encode this same CDR3. V usage is TRBV10-2 and J usage is TRBJ1-6, with 8 bases lining up with TRBD1. Germline V gives CDR1 WSHSY, CDR2 SAAADI. The CDR3 is 15 residues long. The CDR3 region is CASKDWTGRVAPLHF. The CDR3 bases are TGCGCCAGCAAGGATTGGACAGGGCGTGTTGCACCTCTCCACTTT.

The chain recombines TRBV3-1 (or the pseudogene TRBV3-2) with TRBJ1-2; 7 positions match TRBD1. Germline CDR1 LGHDT, CDR2 YNNKEL (reference sequence). With 0 bases clipped from V and 4 bases from J, the junction kept 5 bases outside the gene matches. CDR3 length equals 15 residues. The CDR3 DNA is TGTGCCAGCAGCCAAGATCAGGGGACAGCCTATGGCTACACCTTC. This translates into CASSQDQGTAYGYTF.

The gene calls are TRBV4-2 and TRBJ2-3; 11 nucleotides line up with TRBD2. Germline CDR1 and CDR2: LGHNA and YNFKEQ. The CDR3 sequence is 17 residues long. Germline trimming cut 4 bases from V and 4 bases from J; bases unmatched to any gene: 10. Here the CDR3 DNA reads TGTGCCAGCAGCCCTACTCCGATAGCGGGGGGGTCAGATACGCAGTATTTT. Residues: CASSPTPIAGGSDTQYF.

The chain links TRBV2 to TRBJ1-4; perhaps TRBD1 as D (6 bases). The CDR3 has 14 residues. From germline, CDR1 is SNHLY and CDR2 FYNNEI. V shed 6 bases and J shed 7 bases, with 15 bases lying between them. The CDR3 reads CASSLQGGSEKLFF. CDR3 coding DNA: TGTGCCAGCAGCCTACAGGGTGGGAGTGAAAAACTGTTTTTT.

V gene TRBV27 combines with J gene TRBJ2-6; no definite D call. The V gene lost 9 bases and the J gene lost 0 bases, with 15 bases spanning the gap. There are 16 residues in the CDR3. Looked up from germline, CDR1 is MNHEY and CDR2 is SMNVEV (reference sequence). This CDR3 is CARRGGVYSGANVLTF. The DNA of the CDR3 is TGTGCCAGACGAGGCGGTGTCTACTCTGGGGCCAACGTCCTGACTTTC.

This chain uses TRBV11-2 with TRBJ1-2; tentative D call: TRBD1 (6 bases). This CDR3 region has 15 residues. CDR1 SGHAT and CDR2 FQNNGV come from the germline V gene. Trimming pared 5 bases from V and 4 bases from J, leaving 17 bases between. This chain's CDR3 is CASSPLGGMGYGYTF. The CDR3 DNA reads TGTGCCAGCAGCCCCCTAGGGGGGATGGGCTATGGCTACACCTTC.

The CDR3 DNA is TGTGCCAGCACCCCGGACTACTCCTACAATGAGCAGTTCTTC. Translated, it gives CASTPDYSYNEQFF. V is TRBV2 and J is TRBJ2-1; a weak D match, TRBD2 (6 bases). Per the germline V gene, CDR1 is SNHLY and CDR2 is FYNNEI. The CDR3 covers 14 residues. The ends were cut back, 7 bases at V and 0 bases at J, with 10 bases in the middle.

V gene TRBV29-1 combines with J gene TRBJ2-5; weak D call: TRBD1 (6 bases). V gave up 5 bases and J gave up 1 base, with 11 bases separating them. The CDR3 runs to 13 residues. The germline CDR1 and CDR2 sequences are SQVTM and ANQGSEA. CDR3 in amino acids: CSVSGVGQETQYF. CDR3 sequence (DNA): TGCAGCGTTTCAGGGGTTGGCCAAGAGACCCAGTACTTC.

This rearrangement joins TRBV6-4 to TRBJ2-5, with 15 positions matching TRBD2. Germline V gives CDR1 MRHNA, CDR2 SNTAGT. CDR3 length: 20 residues. The J segment lost 2 bases and the V segment lost 3 bases, leaving 13 bases of the junction unmatched. CDR3 bases: TGTGCCAGCAGTGAACCTGGGACTAGCGGGGGGCCCCCCTCACAAGAGACCCAGTACTTC. Its translation is CASSEPGTSGGPPSQETQYF.

The V call is TRBV6-5, the J call TRBJ1-5, with D hard to call. CDR3 length: 14 amino acids. Between the trimmed V and J ends, which lost 6 bases and 0 bases, there was a span of 9 bases. Germline CDR1 is MNHEY and CDR2 is SVGAGI. This CDR3 is CASRGSNSNQPQHF. For the CDR3, the DNA is TGTGCCAGCAGGGGCAGCAATAGCAATCAGCCCCAGCATTTT.

The V and J genes are TRBV7-2 and TRBJ1-3, with 10 bases matching TRBD1. This CDR3 spans 17 amino acids. CDR1 and CDR2 (germline): SGHTA, FQGNSA. V was pared by 6 bases and J by 4 bases, with 12 bases of the junction left unmatched. In DNA form, the CDR3 reads TGTGCCAGCAGGACCAACCCCGGGACAGGGGTCGGAAACACCATATATTTT. Translated, it gives CASRTNPGTGVGNTIYF. Together with reference TRBV7-2 and TRBJ1-3, the CDR3 gives the full variable domain: GAGVSQSPSNKVTEKGKDVELRCDPISGHTALYWYRQSLGQGLEFLIYFQGNSAPDKSGLPSDRFSAERTGGSVSTLTIQRTQQEDSAVYLCASRTNPGTGVGNTIYFGEGSWLTVV.

As regards this clone: The identical CDR3 is also encoded by other nucleotide sequences in the sample. The chain has TRBV3-1 (or the pseudogene TRBV3-2) and TRBJ2-7; D may be TRBD1 (6 bases). Germline V gene data show CDR1 as LGHDT and CDR2 as YNNKEL (reference sequence). This CDR3 comprises 12 residues. The V end was cut by 4 bases, the J end by 3 bases, with 7 bases between. The CDR3 DNA reads as TGTGCCAGCAGCCGGACAGTCTACGAGCAGTACTTC. Amino acids: CASSRTVYEQYF.

V and J are TRBV29-1 and TRBJ1-2, with TRBD1 as a possible D gene (6 bases). The CDR3 extends over 15 amino acids. V lost 0 bases, J lost 2 bases, and 13 bases lay in between. The germline V gene has CDR1 SQVTM and CDR2 ANQGSEA. CDR3: CSVEDQGTINYGYTF. CDR3 nucleotides: TGCAGCGTTGAAGATCAAGGGACAATAAACTATGGCTACACCTTC.

V usage is TRBV27 and J usage is TRBJ1-2; maybe TRBD1 (6 bases). This CDR3 comprises 14 residues. CDR1 MNHEY and CDR2 SMNVEV come from the germline V gene (reference sequence). V gave up 9 bases and J gave up 4 bases, with 18 bases separating them. The CDR3 sequence: CASRGANPSYGYTF. In nucleotides, the CDR3 is TGTGCCAGTCGGGGGGCTAATCCCAGCTATGGCTACACCTTC.

This rearrangement joins TRBV5-1 to TRBJ2-5; 10 nucleotides line up with TRBD2. V dropped 0 bases and J dropped 2; count of bases not matched to a gene: 4. The CDR3 has 16 residues. Germline V lookup: CDR1 SGHRS, CDR2 YFSETQ. The CDR3 sequence: CASSLGPSGGQETQYF. The CDR3 DNA follows: TGCGCCAGCAGCTTGGGCCCTAGCGGGGGTCAAGAGACCCAGTACTTC.

The chain combines TRBV7-8 with TRBJ1-1; D is ambiguous. The V end lost 4 bases, the J end lost 6 bases, and 12 bases lay between the germline ends. The CDR3 consists of 13 residues. The germline V gene encodes CDR1 SGHVS and CDR2 FQNEAQ. CDR3 DNA: TGTGCCAGCAGCTCCCTCCGCGGGGCTGAAGCTTTCTTT. It yields the protein CASSSLRGAEAFF.

The chain employs TRBV11-3 and TRBJ2-1, with 8 bases fitting TRBD2. The CDR3 consists of 17 residues. Trimming took 3 bases from V and 9 from J; bases not matched to a gene: 16. CDR1 is SGHNT and CDR2 is YENEEA in the germline V gene. CDR3 nucleotides: TGTGCCAGCAGCTTGGGGATGCAACCGGGGGGGTCGGGTGAGCAGTTCTTC. Translating gives CASSLGMQPGGSGEQFF.

This chain uses TRBV9 with TRBJ2-4; D may be TRBD1 (6 bases). V was clipped by 2 bases and J by 6 bases, with 18 bases between them. The CDR3 is made up of 16 amino acids. Per the germline V gene, CDR1 is SGDLS and CDR2 is YYNGEE. CDR3 residues: CASSVNIQGYGNIQYF. The CDR3 region has the DNA TGTGCCAGCAGCGTTAATATCCAGGGGTACGGAAACATTCAGTACTTC.

V usage is TRBV6-2 or TRBV6-3 and J usage is TRBJ1-2, with 7 positions matching TRBD1. Unmatched junction bases numbered 6, after V lost 5 bases and J lost 3 bases. The CDR3 loop spans 14 amino acids. Germline V lookup: CDR1 MNHEY, CDR2 SVGEGT. The CDR3 DNA follows: TGTGCCAGCAGTAGCCTCGACAGGGACTATGGCTACACCTTC. Encoded protein: CASSSLDRDYGYTF.

The CDR3 loop reads CASRAGTASNEQFF. CDR3 bases: TGTGCCAGCAGAGCCGGGACGGCTAGCAATGAGCAGTTCTTC. The V gene is TRBV2, the J gene TRBJ2-1, with D possibly called TRBD1 or TRBD2 (5 bases each). Germline V gives CDR1 SNHLY, CDR2 FYNNEI. V was trimmed by 6 bases and J by 6 bases, leaving 15 bases between them. The CDR3 length is 14 residues.